This TCR beta chain appears in the sequencing data of a study of T cell responses to AZD1222 COVID-19 vaccine. Whole-study results and caveats: The breadth and depth of Spike-specific TCRs increased once two AZD1222 doses had been given. None of the repertoires were sampled until the peak T cell response had passed.

V trimming: 0 bases; J trimming: 6 bases; junction bases outside the gene matches: 2. Germline CDR1 is SGHTA and CDR2 is FQGNSA. The CDR3 sequence is 14 residues long. On this clone itself: Its antigen is not known.

Here immunoSEQ multiplex PCR was the method, and the copy in TCRdb shows in-frame clones only, minus some. The data show more than 70,000 clones, about 90% seen once. This specimen consisted of peripheral blood, obtained 28 days after the second AZD1222 dose. The rearrangement uses TRBV7-2 and TRBJ1-2, with 9 bases aligning to TRBD1. This clonotype originated in an adult who received the AZD1222 COVID-19 vaccine. The CDR3 region has the DNA TGTGCCAGCAGCTTAGCGACAGGGGGGGATGGCTACACCTTC. Protein product: CASSLATGGDGYTF.